The T cell receptor (beta chain) described here comes from a study of post-analysis software for immune sequencing data. Across the study: As for disease course, relapsing-remitting, secondary progressive and progressive-relapsing multiple sclerosis were all included.

In its sample, this clonotype was seen a few times. Its antigen is as yet unknown. Study results and limitations: Strong same-batch co-clustering of samples appeared with F measure clustering. Five TRBV segments occurring more often in patients than controls included TRBV5-6, TRBV5-1 and TRBV20-1. Among multiple sclerosis patients, normalized Chao1 diversity was significantly below that of controls.

Presence of unique molecular identifiers characterized the TCR beta cDNA libraries. Input amounts of roughly 0.85 to 10 million T cells were used. These gave about 500,000 cDNA molecules, so each molecule approximated one T cell. Each CDR3 protein is one row after TCRdb ran MiXCR on the PCR reads. The data contain roughly 580,000 distinct CDR3 sequences, 44% of them singletons. The CDR3 covers 18 residues. CDR1 and CDR2 from the germline V gene are SEHNR and FQNEAQ (reference sequence). Trimming took 6 bases from V and 6 from J; bases not matched to a gene: 19. The receptor comes from a girl under 18 with multiple sclerosis. The sequencing input was blood. The chain couples TRBV7-9 to TRBJ1-2, with 10 bases matching TRBD1. CDR3 coding DNA: TGTGCCAGCAGTCCCGCCGGGACAGGGGCGTCCGAACTGAATGGCTACACCTTC. Amino acids: CASSPAGTGASELNGYTF.